This T cell receptor (beta chain) comes out of a study of blood T cell repertoires in COVID-19. For the study at large: T cells, B-cell-depleted T cells, or PBMCs provided the cDNA or gDNA that served as material.

Germline CDR1 MNHEY, CDR2 SVGAGI. The CDR3 loop spans 13 amino acids. Trimming removed 6 bases from V and 0 bases from J, with 6 bases in between. Profiling relied on immunoSEQ multiplex PCR, and the TCRdb table lists in-frame clones only, not all of them. The table shows 45,000 to 55,000 clones, with 90% occurring only once. This TCR was sampled from a human donor in a cohort sampled during active COVID-19. The chain links TRBV6-5 to TRBJ1-3; D not certain. The sequenced sample consisted of peripheral blood. Here the CDR3 reads CASRTSSGNTIYF. The CDR3 DNA reads as TGTGCCAGCAGGACAAGCTCTGGAAACACCATATATTTT.